What follows is one T cell receptor beta chain and its context. Its antigen specificity is not known. Base qualities were left out, and no much larger clone turns up one base away. According to the germline V gene (reference sequence), CDR1 reads GTSNPN and CDR2 reads SVGIG. Unmatched junction bases come to 6, with V trimmed by 4 bases and J by 3 bases. The CDR3 spans 14 residues, from the cysteine through the phenylalanine. Left in the record is the CDR3 DNA by itself, 42 bases read in frame from the first base. The sample originates from a study of blood T cell repertoires in COVID-19 (dated by TCRdb to the early 2020s). Regarding the complete study: The collaborator samples originated in the United States, Italy and Spain and spanned the acute and convalescent phases of COVID-19. The prospective study material was composed of cDNA or gDNA derived from T cells, B-cell-depleted T cells, or PBMCs. Deeply sampled blood TCRbeta repertoires from subjects exposed to, actively infected with, or recovered from COVID-19 were included in the dataset. HLA class I and class II types, where available, came from metadata supplied by the sample provider rather than from assay-based typing. Samples were obtained from the ongoing ImmuneRACE study (first 160 participants) and from 1,254 subjects provided by 6 global collaborators. A de-identified subject ID, COVID-19 status, age in years and sex were almost always included in the sample metadata. The repertoires were released in a freely available public database meant as a resource for research on the immune response to SARS-CoV-2. Here is what the overall study found, with its caveats: The amount of clinical and demographic metadata varied by source and participant and was provided uncurated.

A second Seattle source provided samples from volunteer blood donors who had recovered from COVID-19. Each collaborating institution followed its own protocols to collect whole blood in K2EDTA tubes. For TCRbeta analysis, collaborators shipped samples as frozen whole blood, isolated PBMCs, or DNA extracted from either of those sample types. TCRbeta CDR3 regions were amplified from genomic DNA by means of the immunoSEQ Assay, a bias-controlled multiplex PCR. The source study handled its data this way. Within the assay, amplification of reference gene primers was used to estimate how many nucleated cells each sample contained. Sequence reads were collapsed and filtered to measure the absolute abundance of every unique TCRbeta CDR3 rearrangement. For each sample, productive Simpson clonality was calculated by taking the square root of Simpson's diversity index across productive rearrangements. Entries here come from immuneACCESS through TCRdb and include only in-frame sequences with V and J called. Some clones fail to appear in such tables; in the studies checked, an unresolved V gene covers under half of the shortfall, and the cause of the remainder is unknown. V, J and clone size are those of that table, while D and trimming were read from the DNA. In all, the sample holds some 270,000 clones, and 84% of those were seen once. The ten largest make up over 1.5% of the sample.

Recombination joined TRBV30 with TRBJ1-5, and TRBD1 matches 7 of the central bases. The sequence was collected from a woman in her forties who had recovered from COVID-19. The specimen was peripheral blood. At the DNA level, the sequence is TGTGCCTGGACCACACAGGGGTTCAATCAGCCCCAGCATTTT. Its coded protein is CAWTTQGFNQPQHF.